The 12 T cell receptor beta chains below all came from one sample that was sequenced in a study of blood T cell repertoires in COVID-19. Libraries were prepared by immunoSEQ multiplex PCR; TCRdb keeps only in-frame clonotypes and omits some of them. The data contain around 130,000 clones, 80% to 90% of them singletons. The sample was peripheral blood. Every receptor here comes from a man aged 55-75 years with active or convalescent COVID-19.

This sequence joins TRBV30 and TRBJ2-2, with 10 bases lining up with TRBD2. CDR3 length: 16 residues. With 3 bases clipped from V and 3 bases from J, the junction kept 7 bases outside the gene matches. CDR1 GTSNPN and CDR2 SVGIG come from the germline V gene (reference sequence). The CDR3 DNA reads as TGTGCCTGGAGAAGGCTAGCGGGAGTTTACACCGGGGAGCTGTTTTTT. It is translated as CAWRRLAGVYTGELFF.

This clone has a single count. The CDR3 nucleotides are TGTGCCAGCCTTCCCACCCCGGGATACTACAATGAGCAGTTCTTC. This codes for CASLPTPGYYNEQFF. The chain is built from TRBV28 and TRBJ2-1; maybe TRBD2 (5 bases). V was shortened by 8 bases and J by 3 bases, with 17 bases between the two germline ends. In germline, CDR1 is MDHEN, CDR2 SYDVKM. This CDR3 is built from 15 residues.

The CDR3 DNA sequence: TGTGCCAGCAGTTCTCCGGGACAGGTCTACGAGCAGTACTTC. As protein: CASSSPGQVYEQYF. The chain carries TRBV28 and TRBJ2-7; 8 bases match TRBD1. J lost 3 bases, V lost 4 bases, and 5 bases had no gene match. The CDR3 covers 14 residues. Looked up from germline, CDR1 is MDHEN and CDR2 is SYDVKM.

This clone was seen once. This sequence joins TRBV4-1 and TRBJ2-3; tentatively, D is TRBD2 (5 bases). V lost 1 base and J lost 0, with 8 bases in between. Germline lookup yields CDR1 MGHRA and CDR2 YSYEKL. The CDR3 runs 15 residues. Written as DNA, the CDR3 is TGCGCCAGCAGCCAAGTTAGCGCTAGCACAGATACGCAGTATTTT. This codes for CASSQVSASTDTQYF.

The chain carries TRBV7-9 and TRBJ1-2; TRBD1 matches 10 bases. This CDR3 has 15 amino acids. After removal of 4 bases from V and 0 bases from J, the junction contained 2 bases not matched to a gene. The germline gives CDR1 SEHNR, CDR2 FQNEAQ (reference sequence). In nucleotides, the CDR3 is TGTGCCAGCAGCTCGACAGGGGGCCCTAACTATGGCTACACCTTC. This codes for CASSSTGGPNYGYTF.

V usage is TRBV5-1 and J usage is TRBJ2-7; the match to TRBD1 covers 12 bases. Trimming removed 3 bases from V and 5 bases from J; junction bases left unmatched: 6. Germline CDR1 SGHRS, CDR2 YFSETQ. This CDR3 is 15 amino acids long. The CDR3 sequence is CASSSGDRGRHEQYF. CDR3 coding DNA: TGCGCCAGCAGCTCGGGGGACAGGGGGCGGCACGAGCAGTACTTC.

The chain has TRBV7-2 and TRBJ2-1, with a possible D match to TRBD2 (6 bases). The CDR3 is made up of 15 amino acids. Germline CDR1 SGHTA, CDR2 FQGNSA. V lost 5 bases, J lost 6 bases, and 17 bases lay in between. The CDR3 nucleotides read TGTGCCAGCAGCCTGATCGGGAGTACTGTCAATGAGCAGTTCTTC. This sequence encodes CASSLIGSTVNEQFF.

The chain joins TRBV7-9 to TRBJ2-7, with TRBD2 as a possible D gene (5 bases). CDR1 SEHNR and CDR2 FQNEAQ come from the germline V gene (reference sequence). This CDR3 has 13 residues. V shed 4 bases and J shed 5 bases, with 12 bases lying between them. In nucleotides, the CDR3 is TGTGCCAGCAGCTCCCCCAGCGGTGACGAGCAGTACTTC. Protein: CASSSPSGDEQYF.

The J gene is TRBJ2-7, the V gene TRBV28, with D tentatively TRBD1 (6 bases). Germline CDR1 MDHEN, CDR2 SYDVKM. Trimming left V 6 bases short and J 6 bases short, with 9 bases between. The CDR3 totals 11 residues. The CDR3 DNA sequence: TGTGCCAGCAGAGACAGGTTCGAGCAGTACTTC. This codes for CASRDRFEQYF. The full variable domain, with the rest looked up from reference TRBV28 and TRBJ2-7, is DVKVTQSSRYLVKRTGEKVFLECVQDMDHENMFWYRQDPGLGLRLIYFSYDVKMKEKGDIPEGYSVSREKKERFSLILESASTNQTSMYLCASRDRFEQYFGPGTRLTVT.

The chain combines TRBV28 with TRBJ2-1, with a weak D call TRBD1 (6 bases). V shed 9 bases and J shed 4 bases, with 7 bases lying between them. This CDR3 region has 11 residues. Germline CDR1 and CDR2: MDHEN and SYDVKM. The CDR3 DNA follows: TGTGCCAGTCAGGGGTACAATGAGCAGTTCTTC. Translating it yields CASQGYNEQFF.

The chain joins TRBV6-4 to TRBJ2-3, with TRBD2 matching over 12 bases. Germline CDR1 and CDR2: MRHNA and SNTAGT. J lost 1 base, V lost 8 bases, and 4 bases had no gene match. This CDR3 spans 15 amino acids. The CDR3 protein is CASSRTSGGTDTQYF. CDR3 sequence (DNA): TGTGCCAGCTCGCGGACTAGCGGGGGCACAGATACGCAGTATTTT.

This chain links TRBV7-9 with TRBJ1-6, with TRBD1 as a possible D gene (6 bases). V was shortened by 5 bases and J by 9 bases, with 11 bases between the two germline ends. In germline, CDR1 is SEHNR, CDR2 FQNEAQ (reference sequence). The CDR3 extends over 13 amino acids. In DNA form, the CDR3 reads TGTGCCAGCAGCATAGGGGGAGTTTCACCCCTCCACTTT. Translation gives CASSIGGVSPLHF.